The present entry profiles one T cell receptor beta chain with its context. Its target is not known. The data were obtained in a study of T cell responses to AZD1222 COVID-19 vaccine. Whole-study results and caveats: The study sampled repertoires only after the peak T cell response. After two AZD1222 doses, spike-specific TCR breadth and depth rose versus day 0. Close to half of all spike-specific TCRs reportedly target regions of the variants that are unmutated. At study baseline, merely five or six AZD1222 recipients were seropositive.

Repertoires were generated with immunoSEQ multiplex PCR, while TCRdb's copy carries only in-frame clones and drops some. The sample yields around 160,000 clones, over 80% seen once. Germline CDR1 and CDR2: MDHEN and SYDVKM. V lost 3 bases, J lost 5 bases, and 8 bases lay in between. The CDR3 totals 13 residues. The receptor's source is an adult in good health. The chain has TRBV28 and TRBJ1-5; D not resolved. The starting material was peripheral blood, obtained on day 0 of MenACWY control vaccination. The CDR3: CASSFGLDQPQHF. DNA of the CDR3: TGTGCCAGCAGTTTTGGTTTGGATCAGCCCCAGCATTTT.